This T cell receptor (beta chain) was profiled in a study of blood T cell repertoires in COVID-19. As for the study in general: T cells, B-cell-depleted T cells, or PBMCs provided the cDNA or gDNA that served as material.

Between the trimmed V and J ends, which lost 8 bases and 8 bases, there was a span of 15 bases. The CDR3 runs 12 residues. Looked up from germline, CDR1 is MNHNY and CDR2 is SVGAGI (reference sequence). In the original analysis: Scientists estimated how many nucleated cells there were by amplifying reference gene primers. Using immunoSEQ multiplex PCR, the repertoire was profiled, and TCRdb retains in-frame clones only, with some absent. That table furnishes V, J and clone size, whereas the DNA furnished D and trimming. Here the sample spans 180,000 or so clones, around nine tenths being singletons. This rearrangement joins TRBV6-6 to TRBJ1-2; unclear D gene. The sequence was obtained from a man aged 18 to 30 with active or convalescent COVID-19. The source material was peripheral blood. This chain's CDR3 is CASGPPSTGYTF. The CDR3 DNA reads TGTGCCAGCGGGCCACCCTCGACCGGCTACACCTTC.